This T cell receptor (beta chain) stems from a study of technical replicates of blood from several donors. The sample holds one count of this clone. Losses at the gene ends were 9 bases for V and 0 bases for J; bases not matched to a gene: 11. Germline V gene data show CDR1 as ENHRY and CDR2 as SYGVKD. The CDR3 sequence is 17 residues long. Profiled with immunoSEQ multiplex PCR; TCRdb holds only in-frame clones, not every one. The table shows roughly 85,000 clones, with approximately 95% occurring only once. The sequenced sample was T cells isolated from PBMCs. The gene calls are TRBV10-3 and TRBJ2-6, with 7 bases identical to TRBD2. The clonotype comes from a human donor in good health. The CDR3 protein is CAMARAAGDSGANVLTF. The CDR3 DNA is TGTGCCATGGCGAGGGCGGCGGGAGACTCTGGGGCCAACGTCCTGACTTTC.